This TCR beta chain was retrieved from a study of cytomegalovirus exposure and HLA in healthy donors. Study results and caveats: Researchers reportedly found TCR beta sequences accurately predicted most subjects' HLA-A and HLA-B alleles.

A remark on this clone: Antigen unknown.

Germline values: CDR1 SGDLS, CDR2 YYNGEE. V lost 7 bases and J lost 7, with 14 bases in between. The CDR3 totals 13 residues. The PCR employed 60 Vbeta primers together with 13 Jbeta primers. Assay: immunoSEQ multiplex PCR; the TCRdb copy retains only in-frame clones and omits some. This table holds 85,000 to 100,000 clones, 50% to 80% found once. The specimen was PBMCs. This chain connects TRBV9 to TRBJ1-4; the D gene is possibly TRBD1 (5 bases). This receptor was identified in a man aged 55 to 70 in good health and CMV-seronegative. The CDR3 DNA reads as TGTGCCAGCGCAGGGATTTGGGGTGAAAAACTGTTTTTT. Translating gives CASAGIWGEKLFF.